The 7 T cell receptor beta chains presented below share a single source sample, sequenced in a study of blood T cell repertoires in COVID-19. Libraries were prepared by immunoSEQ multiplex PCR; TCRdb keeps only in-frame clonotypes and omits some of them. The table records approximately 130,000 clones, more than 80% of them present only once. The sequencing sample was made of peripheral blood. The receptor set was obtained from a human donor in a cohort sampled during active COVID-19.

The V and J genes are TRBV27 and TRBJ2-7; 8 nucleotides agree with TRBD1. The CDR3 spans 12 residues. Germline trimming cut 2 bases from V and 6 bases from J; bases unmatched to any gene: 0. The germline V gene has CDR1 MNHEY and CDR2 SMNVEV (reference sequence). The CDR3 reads CASSLTGGEQYF. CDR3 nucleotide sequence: TGTGCCAGCAGTTTAACAGGGGGCGAGCAGTACTTC.

The CDR3 DNA sequence: TGTGCCAGCAGCTTAACGGCTAGCGGCTACACAGATACGCAGTATTTT. Its protein is CASSLTASGYTDTQYF. The gene calls are TRBV11-2 and TRBJ2-3; 7 bases align to TRBD2. CDR1 is SGHAT, CDR2 FQNNGV, per germline. This CDR3 comprises 16 residues. The J segment lost 2 bases and the V segment lost 2 bases, leaving 7 bases of the junction unmatched. Using reference TRBV11-2 and TRBJ2-3 for the parts outside the CDR3, the full variable domain is EAGVAQSPRYKIIEKRQSVAFWCNPISGHATLYWYQQILGQGPKLLIQFQNNGVVDDSQLPKDRFSAERLKGVDSTLKIQPAKLEDSAVYLCASSLTASGYTDTQYFGPGTRLTVL.

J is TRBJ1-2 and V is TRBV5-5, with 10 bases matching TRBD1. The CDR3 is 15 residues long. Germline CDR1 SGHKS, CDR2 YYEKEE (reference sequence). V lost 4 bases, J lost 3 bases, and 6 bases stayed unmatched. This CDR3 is CASSQPGQGYYGYTF. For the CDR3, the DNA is TGTGCCAGCAGCCAGCCGGGACAGGGGTACTATGGCTACACCTTC.

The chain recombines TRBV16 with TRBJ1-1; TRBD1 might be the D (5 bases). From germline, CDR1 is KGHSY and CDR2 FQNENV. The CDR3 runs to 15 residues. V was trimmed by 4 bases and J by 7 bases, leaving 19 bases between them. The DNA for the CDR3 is TGTGCCAGCAGCCCCGCCACCACTCATACAGGTGAAGCTTTCTTT. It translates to CASSPATTHTGEAFF.

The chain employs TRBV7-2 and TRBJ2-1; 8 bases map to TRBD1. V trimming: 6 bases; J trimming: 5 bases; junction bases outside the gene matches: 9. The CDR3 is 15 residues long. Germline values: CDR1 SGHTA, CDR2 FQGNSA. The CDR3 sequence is CASSSYRGVHNEQFF. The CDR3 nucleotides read TGTGCCAGCAGTTCATACAGGGGGGTCCACAATGAGCAGTTCTTC. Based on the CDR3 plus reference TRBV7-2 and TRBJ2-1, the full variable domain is GAGVSQSPSNKVTEKGKDVELRCDPISGHTALYWYRQSLGQGLEFLIYFQGNSAPDKSGLPSDRFSAERTGGSVSTLTIQRTQQEDSAVYLCASSSYRGVHNEQFFGPGTRLTVL.

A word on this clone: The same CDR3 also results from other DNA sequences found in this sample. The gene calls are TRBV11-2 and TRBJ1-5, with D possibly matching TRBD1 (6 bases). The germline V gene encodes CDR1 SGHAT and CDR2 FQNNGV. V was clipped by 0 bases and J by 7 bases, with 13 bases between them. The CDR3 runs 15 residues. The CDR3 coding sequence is TGTGCCAGCAGCTTAGAGGGGGGAGGGGGGCAGCCCCAGCATTTT. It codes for CASSLEGGGGQPQHF.

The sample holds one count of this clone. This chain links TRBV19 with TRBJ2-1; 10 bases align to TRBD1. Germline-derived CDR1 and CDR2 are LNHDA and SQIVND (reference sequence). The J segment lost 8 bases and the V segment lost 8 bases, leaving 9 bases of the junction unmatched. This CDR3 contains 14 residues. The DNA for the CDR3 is TGTGCCAGTTCACTCGACAGGGGGCGCGATGAGCAGTTCTTC. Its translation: CASSLDRGRDEQFF.